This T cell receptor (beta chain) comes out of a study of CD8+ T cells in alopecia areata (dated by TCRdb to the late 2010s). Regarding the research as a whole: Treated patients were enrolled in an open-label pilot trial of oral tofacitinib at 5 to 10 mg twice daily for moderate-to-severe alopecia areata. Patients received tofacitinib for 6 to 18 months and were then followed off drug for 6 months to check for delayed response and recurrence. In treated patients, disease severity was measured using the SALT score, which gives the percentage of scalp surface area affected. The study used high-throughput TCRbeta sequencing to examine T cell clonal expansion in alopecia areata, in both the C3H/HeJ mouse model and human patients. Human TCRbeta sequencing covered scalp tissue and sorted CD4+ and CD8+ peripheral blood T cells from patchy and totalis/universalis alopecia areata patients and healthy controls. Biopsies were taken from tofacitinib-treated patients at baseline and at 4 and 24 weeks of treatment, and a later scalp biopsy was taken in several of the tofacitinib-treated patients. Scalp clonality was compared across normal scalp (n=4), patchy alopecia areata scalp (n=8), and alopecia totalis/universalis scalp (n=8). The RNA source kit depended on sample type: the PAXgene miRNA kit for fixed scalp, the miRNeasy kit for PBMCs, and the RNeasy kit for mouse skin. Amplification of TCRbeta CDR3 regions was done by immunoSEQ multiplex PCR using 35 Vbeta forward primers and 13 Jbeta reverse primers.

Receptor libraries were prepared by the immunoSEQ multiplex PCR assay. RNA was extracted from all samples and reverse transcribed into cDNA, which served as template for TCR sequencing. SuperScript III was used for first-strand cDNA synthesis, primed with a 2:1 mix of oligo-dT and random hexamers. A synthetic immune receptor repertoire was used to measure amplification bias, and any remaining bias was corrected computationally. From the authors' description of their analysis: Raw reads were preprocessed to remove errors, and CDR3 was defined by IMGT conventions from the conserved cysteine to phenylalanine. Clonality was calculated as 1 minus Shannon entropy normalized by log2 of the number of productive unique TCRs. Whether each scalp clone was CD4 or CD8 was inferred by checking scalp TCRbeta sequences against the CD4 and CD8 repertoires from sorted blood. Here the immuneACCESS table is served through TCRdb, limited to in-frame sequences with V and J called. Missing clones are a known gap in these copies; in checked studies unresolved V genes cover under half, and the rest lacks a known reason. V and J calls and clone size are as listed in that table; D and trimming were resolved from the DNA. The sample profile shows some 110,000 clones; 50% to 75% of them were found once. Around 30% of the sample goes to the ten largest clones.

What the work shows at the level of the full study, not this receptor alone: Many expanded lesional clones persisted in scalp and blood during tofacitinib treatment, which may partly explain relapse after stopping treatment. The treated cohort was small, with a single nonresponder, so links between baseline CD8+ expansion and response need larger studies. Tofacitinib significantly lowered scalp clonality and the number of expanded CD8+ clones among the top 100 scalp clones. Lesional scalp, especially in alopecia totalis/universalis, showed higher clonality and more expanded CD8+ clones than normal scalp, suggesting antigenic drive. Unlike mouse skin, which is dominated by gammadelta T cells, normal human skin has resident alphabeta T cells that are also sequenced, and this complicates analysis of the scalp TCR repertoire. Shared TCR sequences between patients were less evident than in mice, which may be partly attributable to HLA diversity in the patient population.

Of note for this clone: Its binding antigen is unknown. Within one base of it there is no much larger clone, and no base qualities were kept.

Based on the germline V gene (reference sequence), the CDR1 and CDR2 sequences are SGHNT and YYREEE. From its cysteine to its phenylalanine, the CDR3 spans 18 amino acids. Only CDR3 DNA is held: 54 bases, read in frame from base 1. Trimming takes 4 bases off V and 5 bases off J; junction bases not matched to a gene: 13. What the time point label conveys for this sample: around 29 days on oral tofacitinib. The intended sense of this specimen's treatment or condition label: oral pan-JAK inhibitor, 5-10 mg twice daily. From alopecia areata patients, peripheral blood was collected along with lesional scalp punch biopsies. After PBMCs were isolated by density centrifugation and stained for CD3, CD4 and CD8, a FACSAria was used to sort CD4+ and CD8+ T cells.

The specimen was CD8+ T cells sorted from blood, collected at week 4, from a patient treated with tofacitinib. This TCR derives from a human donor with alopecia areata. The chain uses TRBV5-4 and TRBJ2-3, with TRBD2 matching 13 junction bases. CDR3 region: CASSLYPGLAGSGDTQYF. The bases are TGTGCCAGCAGCCTCTACCCGGGACTAGCGGGAAGTGGAGATACGCAGTATTTT.